The 13 T cell receptor beta chains listed next were all sequenced from one sample in a study of cytomegalovirus exposure and HLA in healthy donors. The PCR used 60 Vbeta and 13 Jbeta primers. Repertoires were generated with immunoSEQ multiplex PCR, while TCRdb's copy carries only in-frame clones and drops some. The sample lists 99,000 or so clones, 10% occurring once. The source material was PBMCs. Receptor source: a man in his forties in good health and CMV-seropositive.

This clone was counted a few times. CDR3 coding DNA: TGTGCCAGCAGTGAAGCCCGGGTGGTTAGCTACACCTTC. Translation gives CASSEARVVSYTF. This sequence joins TRBV2 and TRBJ1-2, with D uncertain. The CDR3 has 13 amino acids. CDR1 is SNHLY and CDR2 is FYNNEI in the germline V gene. V dropped 0 bases and J dropped 9 bases, with 11 bases sitting between them.

V and J are TRBV10-3 and TRBJ1-1; D remains ambiguous. CDR1 ENHRY and CDR2 SYGVKD come from the germline V gene. Trimming removed 6 bases from V and 4 bases from J, with 6 bases in between. The CDR3 extends over 11 amino acids. The CDR3: CAIRSGTEAFF. Here the CDR3 DNA reads TGTGCCATCAGGTCGGGCACTGAAGCTTTCTTT.

The rearrangement links TRBV7-3 to TRBJ2-2, with D perhaps TRBD1 (6 bases). V gave up 5 bases and J gave up 7 bases, with 14 bases separating them. The V gene's germline CDR1 is SGHTA and CDR2 FQGTGA. The CDR3 extends over 14 amino acids. CDR3 bases: TGTGCCAGCAGCCCAATTACAGGGAACGGGGAGCTGTTTTTT. Protein sequence: CASSPITGNGELFF.

This rearrangement joins TRBV7-6 to TRBJ2-5; a weak D match, TRBD2 (6 bases). Looked up from germline, CDR1 is SGHVS and CDR2 is FNYEAQ. V was clipped by 7 bases and J by 5 bases, with 14 bases between them. This CDR3 is 13 amino acids long. CDR3 nucleotides: TGTGCCAGCACCGCCGGGACTTCGGAGACCCAGTACTTC. This gives the protein CASTAGTSETQYF. Using reference TRBV7-6 and TRBJ2-5 for the parts outside the CDR3, the full variable domain is GAGVSQSPRYKVTKRGQDVALRCDPISGHVSLYWYRQALGQGPEFLTYFNYEAQQDKSGLPNDRFSAERPEGSISTLTIQRTEQRDSAMYRCASTAGTSETQYFGPGTRLLVL.

This clone was recorded a few times. Germline and junction disagree at one end, which may indicate a read error. The gene calls are TRBV5-1 and TRBJ2-2; D not certain. This CDR3 is built from 13 residues. CDR1 SGHRS and CDR2 YFSETQ come from the germline V gene. The chain's CDR3 is CARSSRVTGELFF. In DNA, the CDR3 is TGCGCCAGGAGCTCTCGAGTAACCGGGGAGCTGTTTTTT.

A few counts support this clone. The chain links TRBV27 to TRBJ2-1; TRBD2 aligns across 11 bases. CDR1 and CDR2 from the germline V gene are MNHEY and SMNVEV (reference sequence). Germline trimming cut 3 bases from V and 8 bases from J; bases unmatched to any gene: 6. The CDR3 loop spans 15 amino acids. The DNA of the CDR3 is TGTGCCAGCAGTTTGTCTAGCGGGAGGAAACATGAGCAGTTCTTC. This sequence encodes CASSLSSGRKHEQFF.

V and J are TRBV6-1 and TRBJ2-3, with 8 bases aligning to TRBD1. The CDR3 runs 15 residues. V shed 7 bases and J 6 bases; nucleotides not matched to a gene: 12. Germline lookup yields CDR1 MNHNS and CDR2 SASEGT. CDR3 sequence reads: CASTLNRGNWDTQYF. CDR3 in DNA: TGTGCCAGCACTCTTAACAGGGGGAATTGGGATACGCAGTATTTT.

The chain links TRBV14 to TRBJ2-2; D gene uncertain. V lost 4 bases, J lost 1 base, and 7 bases lay in between. The V gene's germline CDR1 is SGHDN and CDR2 FVKESK. The CDR3 has 14 amino acids. The CDR3 region is CASSRLLNTGELFF. The CDR3 DNA reads as TGTGCCAGCAGCCGACTTTTGAACACCGGGGAGCTGTTTTTT.

The sample holds a few counts of this clone. The genes are TRBV7-3 and TRBJ1-1; D is unclear. The CDR3 length is 13 residues. The germline V and J ends were trimmed by 5 bases and 1 base, with 8 bases remaining between them. Germline loops: CDR1 SGHTA, CDR2 FQGTGA. The CDR3 nucleotides read TGTGCCAGCAGCGCCACAGCGAACACTGAAGCTTTCTTT. Translating it yields CASSATANTEAFF.

In its sample, this clone was seen many times. The rearrangement joins TRBV5-5 to TRBJ1-2, with D possibly matching TRBD1 (6 bases). V was trimmed by 4 bases and J by 8 bases, leaving 15 bases between them. The germline gives CDR1 SGHKS, CDR2 YYEKEE (reference sequence). This CDR3 is 13 amino acids long. DNA of the CDR3: TGTGCCAGCAGCCCAATTCCAGGGGCCGGCTACACCTTC. It codes for CASSPIPGAGYTF.

This clone was seen a few times. The chain's CDR3 is CSAMKRDRVHEQYF. The CDR3 DNA follows: TGCAGCGCGATGAAACGGGACAGGGTTCATGAGCAGTACTTC. The chain combines TRBV29-1 with TRBJ2-7; 9 nucleotides match TRBD1. This CDR3 region has 14 residues. V lost 7 bases, J lost 7 bases, and 14 bases stayed unmatched. Germline assignment: CDR1 SQVTM and CDR2 ANQGSEA.

This chain joins TRBV28 and TRBJ2-7; TRBD2 matches 11 bases. CDR3 length: 17 amino acids. V trimming: 6 bases; J trimming: 3 bases; junction bases outside the gene matches: 13. CDR1 MDHEN and CDR2 SYDVKM come from the germline V gene. The CDR3 is CASSGLAGGPRVYEQYF. CDR3 in DNA: TGTGCCAGCAGCGGATTAGCGGGAGGGCCCAGGGTCTACGAGCAGTACTTC.

On this clone: The same CDR3 arises from other DNA sequences in this sample as well. The V and J genes are TRBV7-6 and TRBJ2-2; D perhaps matches TRBD1 (6 bases). The CDR3 has 15 residues. V was pared by 1 base and J by 0 bases, with 6 bases between. Germline loops: CDR1 SGHVS, CDR2 FNYEAQ. CDR3 sequence (DNA): TGTGCCAGCAGCTTAGGGACAGCGAACACCGGGGAGCTGTTTTTT. Protein sequence: CASSLGTANTGELFF.